The 25 T cell receptor beta chains given below trace back to one sample, sequenced in a study of T cell changes during pregnancy in multiple sclerosis. TCRdb keeps only in-frame clones here, not all; method: immunoSEQ multiplex PCR. The sample has about 46,000 clones, 94% seen once. The material was CD8+ T cells from peripheral blood mononuclear cells, obtained in the first trimester of pregnancy. The source is a female donor with multiple sclerosis, enrolled in a pregnancy study.

The chain has TRBV29-1 and TRBJ2-3; TRBD2 agrees at 7 bases. The CDR3 loop spans 13 amino acids. Trimming at V came to 1 base and at J to 4 bases, leaving 2 bases not matched to a gene. Germline CDR1 is SQVTM and CDR2 is ANQGSEA. The CDR3 DNA sequence: TGCAGCGTTGAAGGCGGGAGTGCAGATACGCAGTATTTT. This encodes CSVEGGSADTQYF.

The chain uses TRBV4-1 and TRBJ1-1; the D is unclear. Between the trimmed V and J ends, which lost 4 bases and 1 base, there was a span of 10 bases. Germline CDR1 MGHRA, CDR2 YSYEKL. CDR3 length equals 14 residues. The CDR3 is CASSPSGANTEAFF. CDR3 nucleotides: TGCGCCAGCAGCCCGAGCGGAGCGAACACTGAAGCTTTCTTT.

This clone was seen only once. V is TRBV10-3 and J is TRBJ1-1; D possibly corresponds to TRBD1 (6 bases). Trimming removed 3 bases from V and 1 base from J, with 12 bases in between. The CDR3 contains 15 residues. CDR1 and CDR2 from the germline V gene are ENHRY and SYGVKD. DNA for the CDR3: TGTGCCATCAGTGATGGGGACAAAACGAACACTGAAGCTTTCTTT. Translated, it gives CAISDGDKTNTEAFF.

The chain is built from TRBV30 and TRBJ2-7; no clear D. Per the germline V gene, CDR1 is GTSNPN and CDR2 is SVGIG (reference sequence). The CDR3 is 13 residues long. The ends were cut back, 0 bases at V and 2 bases at J, with 8 bases in the middle. CDR3 in amino acids: CAWSVSQAYEQYF. The CDR3 nucleotides read TGTGCCTGGAGTGTGAGTCAGGCCTACGAGCAGTACTTC.

The chain has TRBV15 and TRBJ2-7; D gene uncertain. This CDR3 contains 15 residues. Germline CDR1 and CDR2: LNHNV and YYDKDF (reference sequence). The germline V and J ends were trimmed by 4 bases and 3 bases, with 16 bases remaining between them. CDR3 sequence reads: CATSKSPNTIYEQYF. Written as DNA, the CDR3 is TGTGCCACCAGCAAGTCGCCCAACACAATCTACGAGCAGTACTTC.

The chain uses TRBV5-5 and TRBJ2-1; TRBD1 agrees at 9 bases. The CDR3 runs to 14 residues. Germline lookup yields CDR1 SGHKS and CDR2 YYEKEE (reference sequence). J gave up 9 bases and V 0 bases, and 4 bases lay outside the gene matches. Written as DNA, the CDR3 is TGTGCCAGCAGCTTGGTAGGACAGGGGTTTGAGCAGTTCTTC. Translating it yields CASSLVGQGFEQFF.

The chain is built from TRBV11-3 and TRBJ1-2; maybe TRBD1 (6 bases). Germline lookup yields CDR1 SGHNT and CDR2 YENEEA. V lost 9 bases and J lost 1, with 15 bases in between. The CDR3 sequence is 14 residues long. CDR3 nucleotide sequence: TGTGCCAGAAACCGGGACACCATTAACTATGGCTACACCTTC. Its protein product is CARNRDTINYGYTF.

This clone was seen just once. The CDR3 sequence: CASSFPGAGYGYTF. The CDR3 bases are TGTGCCAGCAGCTTCCCAGGGGCGGGCTATGGCTACACCTTC. The chain uses TRBV5-4 and TRBJ1-2; tentatively, D is TRBD1 (6 bases). The CDR3 length is 14 residues. CDR1 SGHNT and CDR2 YYREEE come from the germline V gene (reference sequence). Trimming stripped 2 bases from V and 4 bases from J, with 12 bases between.

The rearrangement links TRBV10-3 to TRBJ2-2; possibly TRBD1 for D (6 bases). Germline CDR1 is ENHRY and CDR2 is SYGVKD. The CDR3 covers 17 residues. The ends were cut back, 6 bases at V and 4 bases at J, with 21 bases in the middle. This chain's CDR3 is CAIRRSRDIKPTGELFF. CDR3 sequence (DNA): TGTGCCATCAGAAGGAGCCGGGACATTAAACCCACCGGGGAGCTGTTTTTT.

The J gene is TRBJ2-1, the V gene TRBV2; 12 bases align to TRBD2. Germline loops: CDR1 SNHLY, CDR2 FYNNEI. This CDR3 contains 14 residues. The ends lost 8 bases at V and 7 bases at J; junction bases unmatched: 6. CDR3 region: CASPRLAGVNEQFF. The CDR3 nucleotides are TGTGCCAGCCCCAGACTAGCGGGAGTAAATGAGCAGTTCTTC.

This clone was detected only once. The V call is TRBV30, the J call TRBJ2-1; no clear D. Trimming stripped 4 bases from V and 0 bases from J, with 10 bases between. The CDR3 contains 14 residues. In germline, CDR1 is GTSNPN, CDR2 SVGIG (reference sequence). The CDR3: CAWNYLSSYNEQFF. The CDR3 coding sequence is TGTGCCTGGAATTATTTGAGCTCCTACAATGAGCAGTTCTTC. Using reference TRBV30 and TRBJ2-1 for the parts outside the CDR3, the full variable domain is SQTIHQWPATLVQPVGSPLSLECTVEGTSNPNLYWYRQAAGRGLQLLFYSVGIGQISSEVPQNLSASRPQDRQFILSSKKLLLSDSGFYLCAWNYLSSYNEQFFGPGTRLTVL.

The rearrangement links TRBV21-1 to TRBJ2-7; the table's D call of TRBD1 was not tested on the DNA. TRBV21-1 is deemed a pseudogene. This CDR3 spans 17 amino acids. Here the CDR3 DNA reads TGTGCCAGCAGCAAAAGCGGAAGGGGGACAGGGAACTACGAGCAGTACTTC. Translating gives CASSKSGRGTGNYEQYF.

V gene TRBV6-5 combines with J gene TRBJ1-3; D remains ambiguous. The germline V and J ends were trimmed by 0 bases and 2 bases, with 8 bases remaining between them. This CDR3 is built from 15 residues. The germline CDR1 and CDR2 sequences are MNHEY and SVGAGI. This chain's CDR3 is CASSYSRTAGNTIYF. CDR3 in DNA: TGTGCCAGCAGTTACTCGAGAACGGCTGGAAACACCATATATTTT.

The chain employs TRBV29-1 and TRBJ2-3, with 11 bases aligning to TRBD2. This CDR3 contains 18 residues. Trimming removed 6 bases from V and 0 bases from J; junction bases left unmatched: 14. Germline V gene sequence: CDR1 SQVTM, CDR2 ANQGSEA. The CDR3 is CSVSGVAGGIGSTDTQYF. CDR3 in DNA: TGCAGCGTCTCCGGGGTAGCGGGAGGGATTGGAAGCACAGATACGCAGTATTTT.

V usage is TRBV7-2 and J usage is TRBJ2-6; TRBD1 matches 10 bases. Per the germline V gene, CDR1 is SGHTA and CDR2 is FQGNSA. This CDR3 region has 18 residues. V gave up 5 bases and J gave up 1 base; unmatched junction bases: 8. As DNA, the CDR3 is TGTGCCAGCAGCATTTCCGGACAGGGGGTATCTGGGGCCAACGTCCTGACTTTC. Amino acid sequence: CASSISGQGVSGANVLTF.

The gene calls are TRBV27 and TRBJ2-1, with D tentatively TRBD2 (5 bases). The V and J ends lost 6 bases and 0 bases respectively, with 15 bases between them. The CDR3 contains 16 residues. Germline assignment: CDR1 MNHEY and CDR2 SMNVEV (reference sequence). Here the CDR3 reads CASRMDFPSSYNEQFF. The CDR3 DNA sequence: TGTGCCAGCAGGATGGACTTCCCGAGCTCCTACAATGAGCAGTTCTTC.

The J gene is TRBJ2-5, the V gene TRBV12-5; 10 nucleotides match TRBD1. The CDR3 is 16 residues long. CDR1 LGHNT and CDR2 FRNRAP come from the germline V gene. The trim removed 2 bases at V and 5 bases at J, leaving 8 bases unmatched. The CDR3 spells CASGLLTGGATETQYF. The CDR3 DNA is TGTGCTAGTGGTTTGCTGACAGGGGGCGCGACTGAGACCCAGTACTTC.

The V call is TRBV7-6, the J call TRBJ2-3; TRBD2 might be the D (7 bases). The CDR3 runs 16 residues. Germline V CDR1 and CDR2: SGHVS, FNYEAQ. Trimming removed 5 bases from V and 5 bases from J, with 20 bases in between. This chain's CDR3 is CASSPHTRGGIDTQYF. CDR3 nucleotides: TGTGCCAGCAGCCCCCATACTAGGGGGGGGATAGATACGCAGTATTTT.

This chain links TRBV28 with TRBJ1-1; D gene unclear. Germline V gives CDR1 MDHEN, CDR2 SYDVKM. V shed 6 bases and J shed 7 bases, with 21 bases lying between them. This CDR3 contains 15 residues. The CDR3 here is CASRGEHDNLGEAFF. In DNA, the CDR3 is TGTGCCAGCAGGGGTGAGCATGACAACCTGGGTGAAGCTTTCTTT.

This clone appeared a single time. The chain joins TRBV27 to TRBJ2-2; TRBD1 is a possible D gene (5 bases). V lost 3 bases and J 4 bases, leaving 6 bases between the germline ends. Germline V gene data show CDR1 as MNHEY and CDR2 as SMNVEV (reference sequence). This CDR3 region has 13 residues. The CDR3 spells CASSFQGTGELFF. The CDR3 DNA reads as TGTGCCAGCAGTTTCCAGGGCACCGGGGAGCTGTTTTTT.

The V gene is TRBV6-5, the J gene TRBJ2-7, with 7 bases lining up with TRBD1. CDR3 length equals 12 residues. CDR1 and CDR2 from the germline V gene are MNHEY and SVGAGI. The J segment lost 6 bases and the V segment lost 6 bases, leaving 5 bases of the junction unmatched. CDR3 region: CASSPTGREQYF. Here the CDR3 DNA reads TGTGCCAGCAGCCCGACAGGGCGCGAGCAGTACTTC.

The genes are TRBV7-6 and TRBJ2-3; the D gene is possibly TRBD1 (5 bases). Germline V gives CDR1 SGHVS, CDR2 FNYEAQ. Trimming removed 5 bases at V and 2 bases at J, with 14 bases between. The CDR3 is 15 amino acids. The CDR3 DNA follows: TGTGCCAGCAGCCCAGGCAGGGCTTCCACAGATACGCAGTATTTT. This translates into CASSPGRASTDTQYF.

V gene TRBV5-1 combines with J gene TRBJ1-2, with a weak D call TRBD1 (5 bases). Germline loops: CDR1 SGHRS, CDR2 YFSETQ. The CDR3 sequence is 16 residues long. With 2 bases removed from V and 0 bases from J, the gap between germline ends came to 14 bases. The CDR3 sequence is CASSFVRGMSNYGYTF. The CDR3, as DNA: TGCGCCAGCAGCTTTGTCCGGGGGATGTCTAACTATGGCTACACCTTC.

This clone came up once. V is TRBV6-5 and J is TRBJ1-1; D remains unclear. Trimming stripped 5 bases from V and 6 bases from J, with 13 bases between. From germline, CDR1 is MNHEY and CDR2 SVGAGI. The CDR3 spans 13 residues. Here the CDR3 DNA reads TGTGCCAGCAGTGGAGGACTCCCCTCTGAAGCTTTCTTT. It is translated as CASSGGLPSEAFF.

V gene TRBV9 combines with J gene TRBJ1-4; TRBD1 might be the D (5 bases). Trimming removed 0 bases from V and 3 bases from J, with 9 bases in between. The CDR3 contains 15 residues. Germline V gene data show CDR1 as SGDLS and CDR2 as YYNGEE. The CDR3 DNA follows: TGTGCCAGCAGCGTAGCGGGGGTTCCTAATGAAAAACTGTTTTTT. It yields the protein CASSVAGVPNEKLFF.